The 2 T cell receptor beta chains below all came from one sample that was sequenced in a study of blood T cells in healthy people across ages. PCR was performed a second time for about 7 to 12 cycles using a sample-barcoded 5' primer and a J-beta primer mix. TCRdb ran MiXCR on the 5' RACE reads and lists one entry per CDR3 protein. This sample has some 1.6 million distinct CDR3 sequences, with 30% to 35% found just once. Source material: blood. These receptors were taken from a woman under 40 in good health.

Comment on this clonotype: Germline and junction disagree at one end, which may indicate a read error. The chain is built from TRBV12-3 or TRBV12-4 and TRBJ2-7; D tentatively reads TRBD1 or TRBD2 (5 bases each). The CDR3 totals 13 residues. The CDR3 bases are TGTGCCAGCAGTTTCGGGGCTTCCTACGAGCTGTACTTC. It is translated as CASSFGASYELYF.

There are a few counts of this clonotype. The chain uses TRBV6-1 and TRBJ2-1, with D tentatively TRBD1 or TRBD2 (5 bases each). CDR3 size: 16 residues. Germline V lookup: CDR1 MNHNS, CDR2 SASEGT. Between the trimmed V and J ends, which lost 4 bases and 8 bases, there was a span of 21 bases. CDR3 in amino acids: CASSVPDTGARDEQFF. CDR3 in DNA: TGTGCCAGCAGTGTTCCGGACACCGGGGCAAGGGATGAGCAGTTCTTC.